The rows below give T cell receptor beta chains drawn from one sample of a study of blood T cells in healthy people across ages. TCRdb redid the calling of the 5' RACE reads with MiXCR, one entry per CDR3 protein. The table shows about 680,000 distinct CDR3 sequences, with 49% occurring only once. The sample consisted of blood. These receptors were taken from a woman aged 60-75 years in good health. Both conserved end residues are part of each CDR3. Fields, in order: clone size, D gene, J gene, V gene, CDR3 DNA, CDR3 protein. D genes are given only for firm matches. The listing skips clone size in some rows; elsewhere it reads once, few, many or a size class.

clone_size: .
d_call: .
j_call: TRBJ2-1
v_call: TRBV5-5
cdr3_nt: TGTGCCAGCAGCTTGGTACTAGGGGGATACAATGAGCAGTTCTTC
cdr3_aa: CASSLVLGGYNEQFF

clone_size: once
d_call: .
j_call: TRBJ2-3
v_call: TRBV27
cdr3_nt: TGTGCCAGCAGTTTATCATCACCCGGGACCTATGCTGGCACAGATACGCAGTATTTT
cdr3_aa: CASSLSSPGTYAGTDTQYF

clone_size: .
d_call: .
j_call: TRBJ2-4
v_call: TRBV7-9
cdr3_nt: TGTGCCAGCAGCTTAGATCACATTCAGTACTTC
cdr3_aa: CASSLDHIQYF

clone_size: few
d_call: TRBD2
j_call: TRBJ2-1
v_call: TRBV20-1
cdr3_nt: TGCAGTGCACCCTACGGGAGGTCCTACAATGAGCAGTTCTTC
cdr3_aa: CSAPYGRSYNEQFF

clone_size: .
d_call: .
j_call: TRBJ2-6
v_call: TRBV3-1
cdr3_nt: TGTGCCAGCAGCCACCCCTCCACGGTCTCTGGGGCCAACGTCCTGACTTTC
cdr3_aa: CASSHPSTVSGANVLTF

clone_size: many
d_call: .
j_call: TRBJ2-5
v_call: TRBV12-3/TRBV12-4
cdr3_nt: TGTGCCAGCAGTTTCTGGGAGACCCAGTACTTC
cdr3_aa: CASSFWETQYF

clone_size: .
d_call: .
j_call: TRBJ2-3
v_call: TRBV12-3/TRBV12-4
cdr3_nt: TGTGCCAGCAGCCGGTTGGGGTCGGGAGAGTATTTT
cdr3_aa: CASSRLGSGEYF

clone_size: few
d_call: TRBD2
j_call: TRBJ2-1
v_call: TRBV11-2
cdr3_nt: TGTGCCAGCAGCGGACTAGCGGGAGTGCGGAATGAGCAGTTCTTC
cdr3_aa: CASSGLAGVRNEQFF

clone_size: few
d_call: .
j_call: TRBJ1-6
v_call: TRBV20-1
cdr3_nt: TGCAGTGCTCTACAGGGATCCTATAATTCACCCCTCCACTTT
cdr3_aa: CSALQGSYNSPLHF

clone_size: few
d_call: .
j_call: TRBJ1-2
v_call: TRBV25-1
cdr3_nt: TGTGCCAGCAGTTTTTTGGGGACATTTGGCTACACCTTC
cdr3_aa: CASSFLGTFGYTF

clone_size: .
d_call: TRBD2
j_call: TRBJ2-7
v_call: TRBV29-1
cdr3_nt: TGCAGCGTCGGGACTAGCGGGAGGATGTACGAGCAGTACTTC
cdr3_aa: CSVGTSGRMYEQYF

clone_size: once
d_call: .
j_call: TRBJ2-7
v_call: TRBV12-3/TRBV12-4
cdr3_nt: TGTGCCAGTAGTTTACCGTTGCAGGGCCCCGAGCAGTACTTC
cdr3_aa: CASSLPLQGPEQYF

clone_size: .
d_call: .
j_call: TRBJ2-1
v_call: TRBV5-1
cdr3_nt: TGCGCCAGCAGCTGGCCCCAGGGAAATGAGCAGTTCTTC
cdr3_aa: CASSWPQGNEQFF

clone_size: .
d_call: .
j_call: TRBJ2-7
v_call: TRBV29-1
cdr3_nt: TGCAGCTTGTCCACAGGGAGCGGTTACGAGCAGTACTTC
cdr3_aa: CSLSTGSGYEQYF

clone_size: .
d_call: .
j_call: TRBJ1-2
v_call: TRBV2
cdr3_nt: TGTGCCAGCCCCAAGCCGGAGATCGCCAACTATGGCTACACCTTC
cdr3_aa: CASPKPEIANYGYTF

clone_size: .
d_call: TRBD1
j_call: TRBJ1-6
v_call: TRBV20-1
cdr3_nt: TGCAGTGCTACAAAGGGACAGCAAGGTTCACCCCTCCACTTT
cdr3_aa: CSATKGQQGSPLHF

clone_size: .
d_call: .
j_call: TRBJ2-1
v_call: TRBV9
cdr3_nt: TGTGCCAGCAGCTCCTCCAGGGACAATGAGCAGTTCTTC
cdr3_aa: CASSSSRDNEQFF

clone_size: few
d_call: .
j_call: TRBJ1-5
v_call: TRBV12-3/TRBV12-4
cdr3_nt: TGTGCCAGCAGTGTGTTGGGCAGAAATCAGCCCCAGCATTTT
cdr3_aa: CASSVLGRNQPQHF

clone_size: .
d_call: .
j_call: TRBJ2-5
v_call: TRBV15
cdr3_nt: TGTGCCACCAACAGTACGGAATGGGGGGTCAACCAAGAGACCCAGTACTTC
cdr3_aa: CATNSTEWGVNQETQYF

clone_size: many
d_call: .
j_call: TRBJ1-5
v_call: TRBV29-1
cdr3_nt: TGCAGCGTTGATGGGGATGGTCAGCCCCAGCATTTT
cdr3_aa: CSVDGDGQPQHF

clone_size: .
d_call: TRBD2
j_call: TRBJ2-5
v_call: TRBV3-1
cdr3_nt: TGTGCCAGCAGCCCACGGACTAGCGGGAGGGTTTATGGCAATGAGCAGTACTTC
cdr3_aa: CASSPRTSGRVYGNEQYF

clone_size: .
d_call: .
j_call: TRBJ1-5
v_call: TRBV6-1
cdr3_nt: TGTGCCGGCACTTCCCAGGGCCTCGTAGGCAATCAGCCCCAGCATTTT
cdr3_aa: CAGTSQGLVGNQPQHF

clone_size: .
d_call: TRBD2
j_call: TRBJ2-1
v_call: TRBV24-1
cdr3_nt: TGTGCCACCAGTGATTTCGCTACTAGCGGAGGCTACAATGAGCAGTTCTTC
cdr3_aa: CATSDFATSGGYNEQFF

clone_size: few
d_call: .
j_call: TRBJ1-1
v_call: TRBV29-1
cdr3_nt: TGCAGCGTTGAAACCGTCATGAACACTGAAGCTTTCTTT
cdr3_aa: CSVETVMNTEAFF

clone_size: .
d_call: .
j_call: TRBJ2-1
v_call: TRBV7-9
cdr3_nt: TGTGCCAGCAGTTATGAACAGGGCTACAATGAGCAGTTCTTC
cdr3_aa: CASSYEQGYNEQFF

clone_size: many
d_call: .
j_call: TRBJ2-7
v_call: TRBV7-2
cdr3_nt: TGTGCCAGCAGCTTGGGCCCAATCTACGAGCAGTACTTC
cdr3_aa: CASSLGPIYEQYF

clone_size: few
d_call: TRBD2
j_call: TRBJ2-3
v_call: TRBV20-1
cdr3_nt: TGCAGTGCACCTAACCCGGGACTAGCGAATCCAGATACGCAGTATTTT
cdr3_aa: CSAPNPGLANPDTQYF

clone_size: few
d_call: .
j_call: TRBJ1-2
v_call: TRBV7-2
cdr3_nt: TGTGCCAGCAGTTCAACTGGGGGCGACTATGGCTACACCTTC
cdr3_aa: CASSSTGGDYGYTF

clone_size: .
d_call: .
j_call: TRBJ1-2
v_call: TRBV4-2
cdr3_nt: TGTGCCAGCAGCCAAGGTAGGAGGGGGAGATACTATGGCTACACCTTC
cdr3_aa: CASSQGRRGRYYGYTF

clone_size: once
d_call: TRBD1
j_call: TRBJ2-7
v_call: TRBV29-1
cdr3_nt: TGCAGCGTTGAAGGACAGGGCCCCTGCGAGCAGTACTTC
cdr3_aa: CSVEGQGPCEQYF

clone_size: .
d_call: TRBD2
j_call: TRBJ2-5
v_call: TRBV6-6
cdr3_nt: TGTGCCACCACGGGGGGAAAAGAGACCCAGTACTTC
cdr3_aa: CATTGGKETQYF

clone_size: few
d_call: .
j_call: TRBJ2-1
v_call: TRBV29-1
cdr3_nt: TGCAGCAGCGGGGTCTGGGGACAAGCGCAGTTCTTC
cdr3_aa: CSSGVWGQAQFF

clone_size: .
d_call: TRBD1
j_call: TRBJ2-7
v_call: TRBV29-1
cdr3_nt: TGCAGCGTTTCAGGACAGGGCTCAGACGAGCAGTACTTC
cdr3_aa: CSVSGQGSDEQYF

clone_size: once
d_call: TRBD1
j_call: TRBJ2-1
v_call: TRBV4-3
cdr3_nt: TGCGCCAGCAGCCAAGATGCTTTGGGGACAGAAAACACTGAGCAGTTCTTC
cdr3_aa: CASSQDALGTENTEQFF

clone_size: .
d_call: .
j_call: TRBJ2-3
v_call: TRBV7-2
cdr3_nt: TGTGCCAGCAGCTTAGAAGCCACTAACCCAGATACGCAGTATTTT
cdr3_aa: CASSLEATNPDTQYF

clone_size: .
d_call: .
j_call: TRBJ1-2
v_call: TRBV3-1
cdr3_nt: TGTGCCAGCAGCCAAGAAGGCAGGTTCTATGGCCACACCTTC
cdr3_aa: CASSQEGRFYGHTF

clone_size: .
d_call: TRBD1
j_call: TRBJ1-1
v_call: TRBV24-1
cdr3_nt: TGTGCCACCAGTGAAGCAGGGGGGAACACTGAAGCTTTCTTT
cdr3_aa: CATSEAGGNTEAFF

clone_size: .
d_call: TRBD1
j_call: TRBJ1-6
v_call: TRBV2
cdr3_nt: TGTGCCAGCAGTGAACGCCGGGACAGAAACAATTCACCCCTCCACTTT
cdr3_aa: CASSERRDRNNSPLHF

clone_size: .
d_call: .
j_call: TRBJ2-5
v_call: TRBV6-5
cdr3_nt: TGTGCCAGCAGGTCGGGGGGCTTGGGCGAGACCCAGTACTTC
cdr3_aa: CASRSGGLGETQYF

clone_size: .
d_call: .
j_call: TRBJ1-1
v_call: TRBV7-2
cdr3_nt: TGTGCCAGCAGCTTAGGATCGGCCCAAAGAGGAGCTTTCTTT
cdr3_aa: CASSLGSAQRGAFF

clone_size: .
d_call: TRBD2
j_call: TRBJ2-1
v_call: TRBV7-8
cdr3_nt: TGTGCCAGCAGGTACCTCGCGGGAGATAACAATGAGCAGTTCTTC
cdr3_aa: CASRYLAGDNNEQFF

clone_size: .
d_call: .
j_call: TRBJ2-6
v_call: TRBV28
cdr3_nt: TGTGCCAGCAGCCCCCTGTCGGGACGCACCTCTGGGGCCAACGTCCTGACTTTC
cdr3_aa: CASSPLSGRTSGANVLTF

clone_size: .
d_call: .
j_call: TRBJ2-5
v_call: TRBV6-1
cdr3_nt: TGTGCCGGCAGTGAATCCGGGGGCGGTGAGACCCAGTACTTC
cdr3_aa: CAGSESGGGETQYF

clone_size: few
d_call: .
j_call: TRBJ2-5
v_call: TRBV24-1
cdr3_nt: TGTGCCACCCGGGCCGAGTACCAAGAGACCCAGTACTTC
cdr3_aa: CATRAEYQETQYF

clone_size: .
d_call: TRBD1
j_call: TRBJ1-1
v_call: TRBV7-9
cdr3_nt: TGTGCCAGCAGCCCCCCGGGACAGGGGTTCCGGAACACTGAAGCTTTCTTT
cdr3_aa: CASSPPGQGFRNTEAFF

clone_size: .
d_call: TRBD2
j_call: TRBJ2-1
v_call: TRBV9
cdr3_nt: TGTGCCAGCAGCGGGGGACTAGCGGGAGTGAACTCCTACAATGAGCAGTTCTTC
cdr3_aa: CASSGGLAGVNSYNEQFF

clone_size: .
d_call: .
j_call: TRBJ2-3
v_call: TRBV11-2
cdr3_nt: TGTGCCAGCAGCCCTATTAGGACTCCTAAACCCCTCACAGATACGCAGTATTTT
cdr3_aa: CASSPIRTPKPLTDTQYF

clone_size: .
d_call: .
j_call: TRBJ2-5
v_call: TRBV7-2
cdr3_nt: TGTGCCAGCAGCGCTAGGGCGCAAGAGACCCAGTACTTC
cdr3_aa: CASSARAQETQYF

clone_size: .
d_call: TRBD2
j_call: TRBJ2-1
v_call: TRBV20-1
cdr3_nt: TGCAGTGCTAGAGACCTAGCGGGGGGCCAGTACAATGAGCAGTTCTTC
cdr3_aa: CSARDLAGGQYNEQFF

clone_size: once
d_call: .
j_call: TRBJ1-6
v_call: TRBV5-1
cdr3_nt: TGCGCCAGCAGCCGACTGGGAGGCGATAATTCACCCCTCCACTTT
cdr3_aa: CASSRLGGDNSPLHF

clone_size: once
d_call: TRBD1
j_call: TRBJ2-3
v_call: TRBV28
cdr3_nt: TGTGCCAGTAGGCGACAGGGAAGGGCAGATACGCAGTATTTT
cdr3_aa: CASRRQGRADTQYF

clone_size: .
d_call: .
j_call: TRBJ2-5
v_call: TRBV20-1
cdr3_nt: TGCAGTGCGTCGGCCTTGGTGGAGCAGTACTTC
cdr3_aa: CSASALVEQYF

clone_size: .
d_call: TRBD2
j_call: TRBJ2-7
v_call: TRBV15
cdr3_nt: TGTGCCACCAGCGGAGATTTGGGACTAGCGGTGTACGAGCAGTACTTC
cdr3_aa: CATSGDLGLAVYEQYF

clone_size: .
d_call: .
j_call: TRBJ2-2
v_call: TRBV5-1
cdr3_nt: TGCGCCAGCAGCTTACAGGCGAACACCGGGGAGCTGTTTTTT
cdr3_aa: CASSLQANTGELFF

clone_size: .
d_call: .
j_call: TRBJ2-6
v_call: TRBV27
cdr3_nt: TGTGCCAGCAGTTTAGGGGGGAACTCTGGGGCCAACGTCCTGACTTTC
cdr3_aa: CASSLGGNSGANVLTF

clone_size: once
d_call: .
j_call: TRBJ2-4
v_call: TRBV6-1
cdr3_nt: TGTGCCAGCACCTTAGCGGAGCCCTACGGGCAGTACTTC
cdr3_aa: CASTLAEPYGQYF

clone_size: few
d_call: TRBD1
j_call: TRBJ1-2
v_call: TRBV24-1
cdr3_nt: TGTGCCACCAGTGACCCGGGACAGAGATATGGCTACACCTTC
cdr3_aa: CATSDPGQRYGYTF